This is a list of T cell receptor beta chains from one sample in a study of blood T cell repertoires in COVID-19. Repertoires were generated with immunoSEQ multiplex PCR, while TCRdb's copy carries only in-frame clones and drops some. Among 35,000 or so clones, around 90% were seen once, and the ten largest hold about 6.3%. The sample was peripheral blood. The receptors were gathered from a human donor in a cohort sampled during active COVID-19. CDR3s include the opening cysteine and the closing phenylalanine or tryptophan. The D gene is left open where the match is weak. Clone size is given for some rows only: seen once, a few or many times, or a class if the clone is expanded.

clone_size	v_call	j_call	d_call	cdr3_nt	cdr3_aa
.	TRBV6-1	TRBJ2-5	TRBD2	TGTGCCAGCAGAAGACTAGCGGGGTCTAAAGAGACCCAGTACTTC	CASRRLAGSKETQYF
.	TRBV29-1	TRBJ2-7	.	TGCAGCGTTGGCCCAGGGACCTACGAGCAGTACTTC	CSVGPGTYEQYF
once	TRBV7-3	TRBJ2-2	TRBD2	TGTGCCAGCAGCTTAACTGCGGTAGCGGGAGCGAACGGGGAGCTGTTTTTT	CASSLTAVAGANGELFF
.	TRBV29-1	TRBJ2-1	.	TGCAGCGTCCTCACCGCTAGCGATGAGCAGTTCTTC	CSVLTASDEQFF
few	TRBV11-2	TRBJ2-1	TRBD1	TGTGCCAGCAGCTTTAGGACCGGGACAGGGTTTTCCCCCCCGGTGGAGCAGTTCTTC	CASSFRTGTGFSPPVEQFF
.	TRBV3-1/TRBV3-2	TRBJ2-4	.	TGTGCCAGCAGCCAAGATGGAGGGGCAGGGGGAAACATTCAGTACTTC	CASSQDGGAGGNIQYF
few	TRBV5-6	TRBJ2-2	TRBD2	TGTGCCAGCAGCCACAGGCGGGAGGGATGGGCCGGGGAGCTGTTTTTT	CASSHRREGWAGELFF
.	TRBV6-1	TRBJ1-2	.	TGTGCCAGCAGTGAAGTAAACAGGGCCCCTAACTATGGCTACACCTTC	CASSEVNRAPNYGYTF
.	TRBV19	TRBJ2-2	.	TGTGCCAGCCTTCAGGGGCTCGGCACCGGGGAGCTGTTTTTT	CASLQGLGTGELFF
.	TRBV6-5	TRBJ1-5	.	TGTGCCAGAATAGTGGGTGGACATACTAATCAGCCCCAGCATTTT	CARIVGGHTNQPQHF
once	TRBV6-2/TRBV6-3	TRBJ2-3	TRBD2	TGTGCCAGCAGTTACTCTCACCCGGGACTAGCGGGACCCACAGATACGCAGTATTTT	CASSYSHPGLAGPTDTQYF
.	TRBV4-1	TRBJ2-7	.	TGCGCCAGCAGCCAAGTGTCTGGCAGCGAGCAGTACTTC	CASSQVSGSEQYF
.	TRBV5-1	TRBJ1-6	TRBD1	TGCGCCAGCAGCCCACAGGGACAGTTCGGGGGTTCACCCCTCCACTTT	CASSPQGQFGGSPLHF
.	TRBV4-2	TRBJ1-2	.	TGTGCCAGCAGCCAAGACGACAGGCCCCAAATCTATGGCTACACCTTC	CASSQDDRPQIYGYTF
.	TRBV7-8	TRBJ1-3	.	TGTGCCAGCAGCCTTCGTGTCGTCACCCATAGTACCTCTGGAAACACCATATATTTT	CASSLRVVTHSTSGNTIYF
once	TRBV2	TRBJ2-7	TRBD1	TGTGCCAGCACCTTGGACAGGCTCACCTACGAGCAGTACTTC	CASTLDRLTYEQYF
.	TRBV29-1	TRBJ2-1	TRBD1	TGCAGCGGGAGACAGGGATTTGGCAATGAGCAGTTCTTC	CSGRQGFGNEQFF
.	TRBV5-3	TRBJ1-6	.	TGTGCCAGAAGCTTCGAGGGCTCACCCCTCCACTTT	CARSFEGSPLHF
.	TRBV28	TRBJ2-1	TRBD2	TGTGCCAGCAGTAGAGGACTAGATCTGTATGAGCAGTTCTTC	CASSRGLDLYEQFF
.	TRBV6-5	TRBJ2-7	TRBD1	TGTGCCAGCAGTTACTCGCCCGGGACAGCCTACGAGCAGTACTTC	CASSYSPGTAYEQYF
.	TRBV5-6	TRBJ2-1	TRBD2	TGTGCCAGCAGAAGACTAGCGGGGGACTACAATGAGCAGTTCTTC	CASRRLAGDYNEQFF
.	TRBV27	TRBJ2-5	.	TGTGCCAGCAGTTTATATGGGAGCGAGACCCAGTACTTC	CASSLYGSETQYF
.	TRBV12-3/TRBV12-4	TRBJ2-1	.	TGTGCCAGCCACCTAACAGGGGACTATGAGCAGTTCTTC	CASHLTGDYEQFF
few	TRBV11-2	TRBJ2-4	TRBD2	TGTGCCAGCAGCTCCGTGGGTTTGAGGACTAGCGACGCCAAAAACATTCAGTACTTC	CASSSVGLRTSDAKNIQYF
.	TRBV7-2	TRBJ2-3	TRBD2	TGTGCCAGCAGCGCAACTAGCGGGAGTACAGATACGCAGTATTTT	CASSATSGSTDTQYF
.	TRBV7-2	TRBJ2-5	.	TGTGCCAGCAGCTTAGCTCGGACCGGAGGGGAGACCCAGTACTTC	CASSLARTGGETQYF
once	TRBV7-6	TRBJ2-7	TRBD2	TGTGCCAGCAGACCTTCCCCCGCTAGCGGGGGGACCCCTTCCTACGAGCAGTACTTC	CASRPSPASGGTPSYEQYF
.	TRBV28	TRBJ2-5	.	TGTGCCAGCAATGGACAGCCTCAAGAGACCCAGTACTTC	CASNGQPQETQYF
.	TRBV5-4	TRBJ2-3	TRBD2	TGTGCCAGCAGCTTGACGCGGGGGGCAAACACAGATACGCAGTATTTT	CASSLTRGANTDTQYF
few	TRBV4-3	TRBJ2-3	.	TGCGCCAGCAGCCAAGATTTAGGAGCGGGACAAACAGATACGCAGTATTTT	CASSQDLGAGQTDTQYF
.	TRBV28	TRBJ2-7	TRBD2	TGTGCCAGCCGACTAGCGGGTTTCTACGAGCAGTACTTC	CASRLAGFYEQYF
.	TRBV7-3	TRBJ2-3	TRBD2	TGTGCCAGCAGCCCGGGACTAGGGTCGGATACGCAGTATTTT	CASSPGLGSDTQYF
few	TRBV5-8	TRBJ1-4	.	TGTGCCAGCAGCCGCCGGCCAGGGGCTTTAATCAATGAAAAACTGTTTTTT	CASSRRPGALINEKLFF
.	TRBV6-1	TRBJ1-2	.	TGTGCCAGCAGTGACGGTTCCCACCTCGGGGGCTACACCTTC	CASSDGSHLGGYTF
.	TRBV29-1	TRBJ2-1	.	TGCAGCTCCGAGCTAGGGGCTTACTACAATGAGCAGTTCTTC	CSSELGAYYNEQFF
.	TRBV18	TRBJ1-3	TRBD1	TGTGCCAGCTCACCAAGACAGGGCTCTGGAAACACCATATATTTT	CASSPRQGSGNTIYF
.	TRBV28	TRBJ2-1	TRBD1	TGTGCCAGCAGTGTGGACAGGGTCGAGGCGGATGAGCAGTTCTTC	CASSVDRVEADEQFF
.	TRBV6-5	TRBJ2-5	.	TGTGCCAGCAGAGGTGGGGCGGGGGACATGGAGACCCAGTACTTC	CASRGGAGDMETQYF
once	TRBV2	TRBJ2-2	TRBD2	TGTGCCAGCAGTGAGCGGGGGGGCTCGAACACCGGGGAGCTGTTTTTT	CASSERGGSNTGELFF
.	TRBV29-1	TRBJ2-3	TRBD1	TGCAGCGCTTGGGACAGACCTTTCACAGATACGCAGTATTTT	CSAWDRPFTDTQYF
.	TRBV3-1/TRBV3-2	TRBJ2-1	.	TGTGCCAGCAGCCAAGTCGACAGCTACAATGAGCAGTTCTTC	CASSQVDSYNEQFF